Sequencing of this T cell receptor (beta chain) was carried out in a study of shared clonotypes between healthy human individuals. This CDR3 has 15 residues. CDR1 and CDR2 (germline): LGHNA, YSLEER. The ends lost 1 base at V and 7 bases at J; junction bases unmatched: 5. The naive CD8 population came from CD45RO-negative cells selected for CCR7, without terminally differentiated effector memory CD45RA+ cells. The method was immunoSEQ multiplex PCR; TCRdb's version includes in-frame clones alone and lacks a portion of them. The sample has millions of clones, around 93% seen once. This clone was counted a single time.

The chain uses TRBV4-3 and TRBJ1-4; 8 bases are shared with TRBD1. The source is a man between 18 and 35 years old in good health. Some clones in this sample may be carry-over from other donors' samples. Sequenced sample: naive CD8+ T cells from PBMCs. The CDR3 bases are TGCGCCAGCAGCCAAGGGACAGGGATCCGTGAAAAACTGTTTTTT. It translates to CASSQGTGIREKLFF.